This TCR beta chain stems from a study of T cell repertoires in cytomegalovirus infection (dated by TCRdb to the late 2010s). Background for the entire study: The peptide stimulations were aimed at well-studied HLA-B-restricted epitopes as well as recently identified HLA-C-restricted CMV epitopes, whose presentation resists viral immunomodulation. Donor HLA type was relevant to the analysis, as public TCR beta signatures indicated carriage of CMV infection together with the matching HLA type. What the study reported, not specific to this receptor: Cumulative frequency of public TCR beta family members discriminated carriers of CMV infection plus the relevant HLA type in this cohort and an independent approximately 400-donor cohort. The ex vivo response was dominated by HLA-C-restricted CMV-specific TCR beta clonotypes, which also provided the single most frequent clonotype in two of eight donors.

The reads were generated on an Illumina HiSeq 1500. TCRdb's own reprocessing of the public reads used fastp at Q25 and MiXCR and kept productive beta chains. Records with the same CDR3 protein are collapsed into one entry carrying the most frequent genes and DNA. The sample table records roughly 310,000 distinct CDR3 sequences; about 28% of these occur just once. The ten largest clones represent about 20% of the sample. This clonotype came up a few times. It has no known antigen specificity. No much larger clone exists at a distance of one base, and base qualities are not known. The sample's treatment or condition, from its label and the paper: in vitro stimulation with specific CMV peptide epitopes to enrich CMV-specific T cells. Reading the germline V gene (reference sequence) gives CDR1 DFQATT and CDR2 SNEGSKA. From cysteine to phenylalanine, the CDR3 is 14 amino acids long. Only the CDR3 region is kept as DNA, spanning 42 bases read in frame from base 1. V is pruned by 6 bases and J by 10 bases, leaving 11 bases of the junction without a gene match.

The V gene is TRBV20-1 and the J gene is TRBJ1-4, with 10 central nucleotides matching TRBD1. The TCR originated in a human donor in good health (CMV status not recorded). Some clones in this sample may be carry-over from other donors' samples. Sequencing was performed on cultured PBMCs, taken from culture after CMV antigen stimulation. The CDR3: CSAKTGQGSGKLFF. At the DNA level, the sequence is TGCAGTGCGAAAACGGGACAGGGGTCTGGAAAACTGTTTTTT.